The clone carrying this T cell receptor beta chain has ten or more counts. The entry originates in a study of naive and memory T cell subsets. Amplification of ligated cDNA took four PCR rounds with SP2 and nested alpha and beta constant primers. Each CDR3 protein is one row after TCRdb ran MiXCR on the 5' RACE reads. This sample carries tens of thousands of distinct CDR3 sequences, 5.5% to 8.5% of them seen once, and the ten largest clones take 8.5% to 10%. An oligonucleotide containing a UMI was ligated to the 3' end of TCR cDNA. The V gene's germline CDR1 is SNHLY and CDR2 FYNNEI. The CDR3 covers 14 residues. V gave up 8 bases and J gave up 2 bases; unmatched junction bases: 4.

The chain couples TRBV2 to TRBJ2-3; TRBD2 aligns across 10 bases. This sequence originates from a male donor in good health. CDR3 sequence reads: CASVLAGSTDTQYF. The DNA of the CDR3 is TGTGCCAGCGTACTAGCGGGGTCCACAGATACGCAGTATTTT.